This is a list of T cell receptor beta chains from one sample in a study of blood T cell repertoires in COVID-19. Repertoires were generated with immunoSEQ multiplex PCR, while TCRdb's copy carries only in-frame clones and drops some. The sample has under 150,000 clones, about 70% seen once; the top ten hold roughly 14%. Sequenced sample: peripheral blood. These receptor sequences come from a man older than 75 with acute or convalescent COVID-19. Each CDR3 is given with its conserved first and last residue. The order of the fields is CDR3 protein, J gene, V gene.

CASSPRQGRGEAFF	TRBJ1-1	TRBV18
CASSQSRAYYGYTF	TRBJ1-2	TRBV3-1/TRBV3-2
CASSYSLRGVIDEQFF	TRBJ2-1	TRBV6-5
CASSHRDKPYEQYF	TRBJ2-7	TRBV5-1
CASSTGDRLQEKLFF	TRBJ1-4	TRBV5-1
CASSEGAGTDTQYF	TRBJ2-3	TRBV14
CASSLRPGTYNEQFF	TRBJ2-1	TRBV11-2
CASSIGQGAVGELFF	TRBJ2-2	TRBV19
CASSLTYSGSEKLFF	TRBJ1-4	TRBV7-9
CASSEARAGVRGYTF	TRBJ1-2	TRBV2
CASSSTTGRGGYTF	TRBJ1-2	TRBV6-5
CASSLGATFSYEQYF	TRBJ2-7	TRBV6-5
CASSPQGSWGGYTF	TRBJ1-2	TRBV25-1
CASSLGASGETDTQYF	TRBJ2-3	TRBV11-3
CASSLELTSREQFF	TRBJ2-1	TRBV7-9
CASRTRDTEAFF	TRBJ1-1	TRBV19
CASPGRDSGGAYEQFF	TRBJ2-1	TRBV28
CASGRQTGQVNSPLHF	TRBJ1-6	TRBV2
CASSPRTSGGTDTQYF	TRBJ2-3	TRBV7-8
CASSLTGAETQYF	TRBJ2-5	TRBV6-5
CASSLALGQGVGETQYF	TRBJ2-5	TRBV11-1
CASSDSRQGQTNSPLHF	TRBJ1-6	TRBV2
CASSPLQGQSIYGYTF	TRBJ1-2	TRBV18
CASRSGSYNSPLHF	TRBJ1-6	TRBV2
CAWSGGSGGPLNTEAFF	TRBJ1-1	TRBV30
CASSSTSGTEAFF	TRBJ1-1	TRBV5-5
CASSPRQFQETQYF	TRBJ2-5	TRBV11-2
CASLPVRNEKLFF	TRBJ1-4	TRBV2
CASRGDTNTGELFF	TRBJ2-2	TRBV3-1/TRBV3-2
CASSQYREGTGELFF	TRBJ2-2	TRBV7-9
CASSLQLTGGVNYGYTF	TRBJ1-2	TRBV5-1
CASSAPGQGNTEAFF	TRBJ1-1	TRBV6-2/TRBV6-3
CASSQDAGYGYTF	TRBJ1-2	TRBV4-3
CAIMGVAGSSYNEQFF	TRBJ2-1	TRBV10-3
CSTRTGPDTEAFF	TRBJ1-1	TRBV29-1
CASRNREGTEAFF	TRBJ1-1	TRBV2
CASSFPQNYGYTF	TRBJ1-2	TRBV7-9
CAISESGAQNEKLFF	TRBJ1-4	TRBV10-3
CSATRGGFTFRADTQYF	TRBJ2-3	TRBV29-1
CASSWELRGCTF	TRBJ1-2	TRBV6-2/TRBV6-3
CASSQTLQGSYEQYF	TRBJ2-7	TRBV4-2
CASSPLRANYGYTF	TRBJ1-2	TRBV3-1/TRBV3-2
CASSQEGRYRDEQYF	TRBJ2-7	TRBV4-3
CASSQGWSDQDTQYF	TRBJ2-3	TRBV3-1/TRBV3-2
CATFPGGDKHQPQHF	TRBJ1-5	TRBV10-3
CASSPRQGARGEQYF	TRBJ2-7	TRBV3-1/TRBV3-2
CASRTGTGLVDTQYF	TRBJ2-3	TRBV25-1
CSARTGGGDEKLFF	TRBJ1-4	TRBV29-1